This is a list of T cell receptor beta chains from one sample in a study of T cell repertoires in cytomegalovirus infection. TCRdb reprocessed the reads with MiXCR, giving one entry per CDR3 protein. The table has about 140,000 distinct CDR3 sequences, about 6.5% seen once. Material: PBMCs. These TCRs come from a human donor in good health (CMV status not recorded). Some clones in this sample may be carry-over from other donors' samples. The CDR3 runs from the conserved cysteine through the conserved F or W. D genes are given only for firm matches. Clone size appears in some rows only: once, few, many, or a class for an expanded clone.

d_call	clone_size	v_call	j_call	cdr3_nt	cdr3_aa
-	many	TRBV7-2	TRBJ2-7	TGTGCCAGCAGCTTATACGCGGCGGGGGCGTCCGGGGGCCCCGAGCAGTACTTC	CASSLYAAGASGGPEQYF
TRBD1	many	TRBV20-1	TRBJ1-2	TGCAGTGCTAAACAGGGGAGGATTTATGGCTACACCTTC	CSAKQGRIYGYTF
TRBD2	many	TRBV7-6	TRBJ2-3	TGTGCCAGCAGCAGTCTAGCGGGGGGGCCAGATACGCAGTATTTT	CASSSLAGGPDTQYF
TRBD1	many	TRBV7-2	TRBJ2-7	TGTGCCAGCAGCACCGACCGGACAGGGGGCTACGAGCAGTACTTC	CASSTDRTGGYEQYF
-	many	TRBV7-3	TRBJ2-2	TGTGCCAGCAGCCTACCGGGCCCAGGAGGGACCGGGGAGCTGTTTTTT	CASSLPGPGGTGELFF
-	many	TRBV24-1	TRBJ1-1	TGTGCCACCAAGGGACTGAACACTGAAGCTTTCTTT	CATKGLNTEAFF
-	-	TRBV12-3/TRBV12-4	TRBJ2-3	TGTGCCAGCAGTCCTGGGTTCACAGATACGCAGTATTTT	CASSPGFTDTQYF
TRBD1	many	TRBV28	TRBJ1-5	TGTGCCAGCAGTTCGGCCGGGACAGCACCCGCCTCGGGTCAGCCCCAGCATTTT	CASSSAGTAPASGQPQHF
TRBD2	-	TRBV27	TRBJ2-2	TGTGCCAGCAGACAGGGACTAGCGGGCACCGGGGAGCTGTTTTTT	CASRQGLAGTGELFF
-	many	TRBV2	TRBJ1-2	TGTGCCAGCAGTCGAGGGATGAGCGATGGCTACACCTTC	CASSRGMSDGYTF
TRBD1	many	TRBV7-9	TRBJ2-7	TGTGCCAGCAGTGGGACAGAATACTACGAGCAGTACTTC	CASSGTEYYEQYF
-	few	TRBV5-1	TRBJ2-6	TGCGCCAGCAGCCCCGGGACCGCCGGGGCCAACGTCCTGACTTTC	CASSPGTAGANVLTF
-	many	TRBV14	TRBJ1-6	TGTGCCAGCAGCCAAGGGCAGGGGCGAAATTCACCCCTCCACTTT	CASSQGQGRNSPLHF
TRBD2	many	TRBV14	TRBJ2-7	TGTGCCAGCAGCTCCCGGACTAGCGGTAGAACGTACGAGCAGTACTTC	CASSSRTSGRTYEQYF
TRBD1	many	TRBV7-3	TRBJ2-5	TGTGCCAGCAGCCCTGACAGGGGAGGTCAAGAGACCCAGTACTTC	CASSPDRGGQETQYF